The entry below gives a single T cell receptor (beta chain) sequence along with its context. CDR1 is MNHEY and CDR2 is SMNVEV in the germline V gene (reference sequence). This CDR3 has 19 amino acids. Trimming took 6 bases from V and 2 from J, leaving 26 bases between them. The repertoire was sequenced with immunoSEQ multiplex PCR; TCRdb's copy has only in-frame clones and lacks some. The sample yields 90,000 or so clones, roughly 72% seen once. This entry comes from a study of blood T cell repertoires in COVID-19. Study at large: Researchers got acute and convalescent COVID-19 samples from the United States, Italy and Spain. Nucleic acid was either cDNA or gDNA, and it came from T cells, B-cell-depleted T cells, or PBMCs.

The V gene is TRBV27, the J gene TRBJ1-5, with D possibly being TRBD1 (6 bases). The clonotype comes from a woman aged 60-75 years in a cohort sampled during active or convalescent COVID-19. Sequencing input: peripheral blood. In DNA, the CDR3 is TGTGCCAGCAGCCCCGGATGGGCCAGGGGAAGTATCGGCAATCAGCCCCAGCATTTT. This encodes CASSPGWARGSIGNQPQHF.